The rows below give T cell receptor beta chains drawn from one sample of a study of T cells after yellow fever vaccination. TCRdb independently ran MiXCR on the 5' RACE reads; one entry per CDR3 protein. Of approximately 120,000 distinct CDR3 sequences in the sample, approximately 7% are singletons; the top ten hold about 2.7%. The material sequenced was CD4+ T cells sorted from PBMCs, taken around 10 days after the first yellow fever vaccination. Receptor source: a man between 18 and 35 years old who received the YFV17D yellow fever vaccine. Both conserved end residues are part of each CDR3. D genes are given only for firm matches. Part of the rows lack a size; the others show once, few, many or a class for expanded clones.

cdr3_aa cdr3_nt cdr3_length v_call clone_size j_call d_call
CASSSLGEGISPLHF TGTGCCAGCAGCTCCCTCGGGGAGGGCATTTCACCCCTCCACTTT 15 TRBV6-5 few TRBJ1-6 NA
CASSQGGVRKNTEAFF TGTGCCAGCAGCCAAGGCGGGGTGAGGAAGAACACTGAAGCTTTCTTT 16 TRBV14 many TRBJ1-1 NA
CASSPGGSGLLNEQFF TGTGCTAGCAGTCCAGGGGGTAGCGGGCTCCTCAATGAGCAGTTCTTC 16 TRBV7-7 many TRBJ2-1 NA
CASSFVPAQETQYF TGCGCCAGCAGCTTCGTACCGGCCCAAGAGACCCAGTACTTC 14 TRBV5-1 many TRBJ2-5 NA
CASSPVTVLTDTQYF TGTGCCAGCAGTCCCGTCACCGTACTCACAGATACGCAGTATTTT 15 TRBV27 many TRBJ2-3 NA
CASKESGANVLTF TGTGCCAGCAAGGAATCTGGGGCCAACGTCCTGACTTTC 13 TRBV3-1 many TRBJ2-6 NA
CASGRQGGEKLFF TGTGCCAGCGGGAGACAGGGAGGCGAAAAACTGTTTTTT 13 TRBV5-5 few TRBJ1-4 TRBD1
CASSQTGPGQPQHF TGTGCCAGCAGCCAAACGGGACCAGGACAGCCCCAGCATTTT 14 TRBV3-1 few TRBJ1-5 NA
CASSLTYEQYF TGTGCCAGCAGCTTGACGTACGAGCAGTACTTC 11 TRBV7-2 NA TRBJ2-7 NA
CSAGANGQETQYF TGCAGTGCTGGGGCGAACGGCCAAGAGACCCAGTACTTC 13 TRBV20-1 many TRBJ2-5 NA
CASSLSSAGGMNTEAFF TGTGCCAGCAGCTTATCTTCGGCAGGGGGTATGAACACTGAAGCTTTCTTT 17 TRBV7-9 few TRBJ1-1 TRBD1
CASSLGVRDTQYF TGTGCCAGCAGCTTGGGGGTTAGAGATACGCAGTATTTT 13 TRBV11-1 few TRBJ2-3 NA
CASSSQDRANTGELFF TGTGCCAGCAGCTCACAAGACAGAGCGAACACCGGGGAGCTGTTTTTT 16 TRBV5-4 NA TRBJ2-2 NA
CASSISVLIGELFF TGTGCCAGCAGTATCTCAGTGCTAATCGGGGAGCTGTTTTTT 14 TRBV28 few TRBJ2-2 NA
CASRDRELNTEAFF TGTGCCAGTCGGGACAGAGAATTGAACACTGAAGCTTTCTTT 14 TRBV19 NA TRBJ1-1 TRBD1
CASSVGRGLSAGELFF TGTGCCAGTAGTGTGGGCAGGGGGTTATCGGCCGGGGAGCTGTTTTTT 16 TRBV19 many TRBJ2-2 TRBD1
CAGGGSGPVGEQFF TGTGCCGGCGGGGGTTCGGGCCCCGTAGGCGAGCAGTTCTTC 14 TRBV7-8 many TRBJ2-1 TRBD2
CASNKRGAAGSPLHF TGTGCCAGCAACAAAAGGGGCGCTGCGGGTTCACCCCTCCACTTT 15 TRBV5-6 many TRBJ1-6 NA
CASSPDRGRETQYF TGTGCCAGCAGCCCAGACAGGGGGCGAGAGACCCAGTACTTC 14 TRBV7-2 NA TRBJ2-5 TRBD1
CASSPWTGGELFF TGTGCCAGCAGCCCGTGGACAGGCGGGGAGCTGTTTTTT 13 TRBV7-8 many TRBJ2-2 TRBD1
CSVAGTGTGYTF TGCAGCGTAGCCGGGACAGGGACTGGCTACACCTTC 12 TRBV29-1 many TRBJ1-2 TRBD1
CASSRGPRTEAFF TGTGCCAGCAGCCGAGGACCAAGGACTGAAGCTTTCTTT 13 TRBV3-1 many TRBJ1-1 NA